A single sample gave rise to the 10 T cell receptor beta chains below, sequenced in a study of regulatory T cells in long-lasting Graves disease. TCR beta libraries were built with iRepertoire HTBI primers and Arm-PCR of CDR3 regions. TCRdb passed the multiplex PCR reads through MiXCR, listing each CDR3 protein once. Of 440,000 or so distinct CDR3 sequences listed, about a sixth are singletons. The time point was: newly diagnosed GD, antithyroid drugs for less than 3 months. Extracted RNA from PBMCs served as the source of the TCR library. The sample also formed part of further work on T cells in Graves' hyperthyroidism and ophthalmopathy.

The specimen comprised peripheral blood mononuclear cells (PBMCs), sampled at new diagnosis, from a patient treated with antithyroid drugs. These receptors were obtained from a woman aged 25 to 45 with Graves disease.

This clonotype was seen at least ten times. The chain recombines TRBV20-1 with TRBJ2-3; TRBD2 aligns across 9 bases. CDR1 is DFQATT, CDR2 SNEGSKA, per germline (reference sequence). Trimming removed 0 bases from V and 5 bases from J; junction bases left unmatched: 6. The CDR3 contains 15 residues. The CDR3 DNA is TGCAGTGCTAGAGATGAGCGGGAGGTACTAGATACGCAGTATTTT. Translating gives CSARDEREVLDTQYF.

In its sample, this clonotype was seen many times. The chain joins TRBV30 to TRBJ2-1, with TRBD2 matching over 10 bases. V gave up 2 bases and J gave up 14 bases; unmatched junction bases: 6. CDR1 and CDR2 from the germline V gene are GTSNPN and SVGIG (reference sequence). There are 12 residues in the CDR3. CDR3 sequence (DNA): TGTGCCTGGAGTCCTAGCGGGAGCGTAGAGTTCTTC. Protein product: CAWSPSGSVEFF.

CDR3 nucleotides: TGTGCCAGCAGTTACTCGAGGGACAGGGTGACGGAGCAGTACTTC. Translation: CASSYSRDRVTEQYF. V usage is TRBV6-6 and J usage is TRBJ2-7, with 9 bases matching TRBD1. The germline V gene encodes CDR1 MNHNY and CDR2 SVGAGI (reference sequence). The CDR3 spans 15 residues. V trimming: 0 bases; J trimming: 7 bases; junction bases outside the gene matches: 7.

This clonotype was seen only a few times. The chain couples TRBV10-2 to TRBJ2-1; no firm D call. CDR1 and CDR2 (germline): WSHSY, SAAADI. Trimming removed 8 bases at V and 7 bases at J, with 12 bases between. The CDR3 length is 12 residues. The CDR3 is CASAVNMNEQFF. The CDR3 DNA is TGCGCCAGCGCCGTTAATATGAATGAGCAGTTCTTC.

This clonotype has only a few counts. In DNA, the CDR3 is TGTGCCTGGAGTGAGGGCCTTGCAACTCCACCCCTCCACTTT. It codes for CAWSEGLATPPLHF. The chain has TRBV30 and TRBJ1-6; D remains ambiguous. The germline V and J ends were trimmed by 1 base and 11 bases, with 15 bases remaining between them. The CDR3 is 14 amino acids. From germline, CDR1 is GTSNPN and CDR2 SVGIG (reference sequence).

In this sample, this clonotype turned up many times. The V call is TRBV9, the J call TRBJ2-7; D is undetermined. The CDR3 totals 15 residues. Germline V gives CDR1 SGDLS, CDR2 YYNGEE. The V and J ends lost 0 bases and 5 bases respectively, with 15 bases between them. The CDR3: CASSVGPSMGDEQYF. Here the CDR3 DNA reads TGTGCCAGCAGCGTAGGCCCCTCGATGGGTGACGAGCAGTACTTC.

The chain is built from TRBV6-1 and TRBJ2-5, with a possible D match to TRBD2 (7 bases). This CDR3 contains 14 residues. Trimming took 4 bases from V and 4 from J, leaving 13 bases between them. CDR1 and CDR2 from the germline V gene are MNHNS and SASEGT. The CDR3 nucleotides read TGTGCCAGCAGTGCGAGGGGGGGTCCAGAGACCCAGTACTTC. It encodes CASSARGGPETQYF.

The sample holds many counts of this clonotype. The V and J genes are TRBV11-2 and TRBJ2-2; the D gene is possibly TRBD2 (7 bases). Trimming shortened V by 6 bases and J by 1 base, and 15 bases separated the two germline ends. This CDR3 spans 16 amino acids. The germline V gene has CDR1 SGHAT and CDR2 FQNNGV. Here the CDR3 reads CASSPEGGRNTGELFF. Written as DNA, the CDR3 is TGTGCCAGCAGTCCCGAGGGGGGGAGGAACACCGGGGAGCTGTTTTTT. The full variable domain, rest sourced from reference TRBV11-2 and TRBJ2-2, is EAGVAQSPRYKIIEKRQSVAFWCNPISGHATLYWYQQILGQGPKLLIQFQNNGVVDDSQLPKDRFSAERLKGVDSTLKIQPAKLEDSAVYLCASSPEGGRNTGELFFGEGSRLTVL.

This clonotype has a count of ten or more. This chain joins TRBV12-3 or TRBV12-4 and TRBJ2-1, with TRBD2 matching over 11 bases. The CDR3 sequence is 17 residues long. V lost 4 bases, J lost 7 bases, and 12 bases stayed unmatched. This chain's CDR3 is CASSSTHFSGRDNEQFF. Here the CDR3 DNA reads TGTGCCAGCAGTTCCACTCATTTTAGCGGGAGGGATAATGAGCAGTTCTTC.

The table lists this clonotype with many counts. The CDR3, as DNA: TGTGCCAGCAGTTACCACGGACAGGGAATTCATCAGCCCCAGCATTTT. Amino acids: CASSYHGQGIHQPQHF. The V and J genes are TRBV6-2 or TRBV6-3 and TRBJ1-5; TRBD1 aligns across 8 bases. J gave up 5 bases and V 2 bases, and 8 bases lay outside the gene matches. This CDR3 comprises 16 residues. Germline CDR1 MNHEY, CDR2 SVGEGT.